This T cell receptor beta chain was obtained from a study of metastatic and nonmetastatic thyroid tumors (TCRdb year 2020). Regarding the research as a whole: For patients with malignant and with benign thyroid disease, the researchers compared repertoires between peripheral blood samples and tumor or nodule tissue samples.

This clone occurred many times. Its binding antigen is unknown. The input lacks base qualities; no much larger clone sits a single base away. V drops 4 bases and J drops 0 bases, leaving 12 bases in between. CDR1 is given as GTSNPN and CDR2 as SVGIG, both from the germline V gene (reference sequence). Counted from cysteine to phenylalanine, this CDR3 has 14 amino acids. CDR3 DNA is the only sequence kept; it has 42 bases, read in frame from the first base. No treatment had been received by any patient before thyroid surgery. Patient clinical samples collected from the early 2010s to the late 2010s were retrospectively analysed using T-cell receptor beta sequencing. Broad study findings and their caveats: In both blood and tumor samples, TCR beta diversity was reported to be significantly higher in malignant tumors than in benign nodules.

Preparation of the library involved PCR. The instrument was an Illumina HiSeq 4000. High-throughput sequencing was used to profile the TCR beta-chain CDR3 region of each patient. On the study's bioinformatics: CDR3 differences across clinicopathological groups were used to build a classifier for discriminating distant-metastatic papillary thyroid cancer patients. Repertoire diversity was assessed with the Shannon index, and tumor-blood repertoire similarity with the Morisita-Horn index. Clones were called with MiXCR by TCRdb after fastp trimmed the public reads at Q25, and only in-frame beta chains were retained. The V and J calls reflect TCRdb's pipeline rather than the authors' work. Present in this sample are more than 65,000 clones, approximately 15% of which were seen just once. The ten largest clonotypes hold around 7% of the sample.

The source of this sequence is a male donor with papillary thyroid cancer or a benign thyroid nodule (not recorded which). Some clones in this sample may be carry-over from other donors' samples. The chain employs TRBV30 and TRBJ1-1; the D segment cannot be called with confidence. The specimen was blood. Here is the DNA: TGTGCCTGGAAAGTCTCAGACATGAACACTGAAGCTTTCTTT. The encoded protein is CAWKVSDMNTEAFF.